This T cell receptor (beta chain) was found in a study of glioma-infiltrating T cells. This CDR3 region has 13 residues. Germline V CDR1 and CDR2: SGHTA, FQGNSA. The V end lost 0 bases, the J end lost 7 bases, and 9 bases lay between the germline ends. TCR alpha and beta CDR3 regions were amplified from RNA using iRepertoire nested multiplex PCR. TCRdb recomputed calls from the multiplex PCR reads with MiXCR, one row per CDR3 protein. The sample holds about 130,000 distinct CDR3 sequences; 24% are singletons and the top ten take about a quarter. This clonotype was picked up many times. The chain links TRBV7-2 to TRBJ1-1; D gene unclear. This TCR was sampled from a human donor with low-grade glioma or glioblastoma, undergoing nonglioma brain surgery, or in good health (not recorded which). The specimen was glioma tissue, nonneoplastic brain tissue, or PBMCs (not recorded which). The CDR3 is CASSLARRDEAFF. DNA of the CDR3: TGTGCCAGCAGCTTAGCGCGACGGGATGAAGCTTTCTTT.